This TCR beta chain appears in the sequencing data of a study of blood T cell repertoires in COVID-19. The CDR3 has 15 residues. Per the germline V gene, CDR1 is LNHDA and CDR2 is SQIVND (reference sequence). The V end lost 1 base, the J end lost 5 bases, and 15 bases lay between the germline ends. Clinical history as reported by participants underpinned cohort assignment. Exposed enrollees encountered a COVID-19 case at some point within 2 weeks before study entry. Method: immunoSEQ multiplex PCR; TCRdb's copy keeps in-frame clones and lacks some. Found here are about 280,000 clones, 80% to 85% of them singletons; the top ten hold roughly 5.3%.

This chain uses TRBV19 with TRBJ2-7; D possibly corresponds to TRBD2 (6 bases). The TCR originated in a man aged 40-50 years who had been exposed to COVID-19. The sequenced material came from PBMCs or T cells enriched from blood (not recorded which). The CDR3 region has the DNA TGTGCCAGTAGTATAGGTTCCGGCGGGGCTCACGAGCAGTACTTC. Translation gives CASSIGSGGAHEQYF.